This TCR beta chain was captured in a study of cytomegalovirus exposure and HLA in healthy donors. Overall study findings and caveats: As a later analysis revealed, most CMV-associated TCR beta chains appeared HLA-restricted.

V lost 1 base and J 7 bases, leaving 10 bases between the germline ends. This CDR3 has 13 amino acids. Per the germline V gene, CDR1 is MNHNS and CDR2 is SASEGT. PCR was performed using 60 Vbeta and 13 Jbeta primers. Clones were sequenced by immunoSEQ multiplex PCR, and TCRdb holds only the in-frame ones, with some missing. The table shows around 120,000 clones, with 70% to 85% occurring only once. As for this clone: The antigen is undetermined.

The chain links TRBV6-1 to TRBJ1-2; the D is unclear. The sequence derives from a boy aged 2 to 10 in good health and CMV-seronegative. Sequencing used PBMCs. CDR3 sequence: CASSEVGSGGYTF. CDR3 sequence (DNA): TGTGCCAGCAGTGAAGTTGGTTCAGGTGGCTACACCTTC.